A single sample is the source of the 27 T cell receptor beta chains below, sequenced in a study of human T cells and chemical hapten exposure. TCRdb reprocessed the RACE reads with MiXCR, giving one entry per CDR3 protein. The top ten clones hold about 2.4% of a sample with approximately 82,000 distinct CDR3 sequences, roughly a tenth of them seen once. Time point reported: patch test 1, 2 weeks after DPC sensitization. Stated treatment: therapeutic diphenylcyclopropenone sensitization with weekly scalp DPC. The sequencing used whole blood, collected in connection with sensitization to the hapten diphenylcyclopropenone (DPC). The receptors derive from a man aged 40-49 years with alopecia areata. Some clones in this sample may be carry-over from other donors' samples.

The genes are TRBV12-3 or TRBV12-4 and TRBJ2-2; D call uncertain. The CDR3 extends over 14 amino acids. Trimming removed 6 bases at V and 0 bases at J, with 8 bases between. For the CDR3, the DNA is TGTGCCAGCAGGTGGGAACCGAACACCGGGGAGCTGTTTTTT. Translated: CASRWEPNTGELFF.

This clonotype has a handful of counts. This chain connects TRBV7-2 to TRBJ1-1; D unresolved. There are 14 residues in the CDR3. Germline-derived CDR1 and CDR2 are SGHTA and FQGNSA. V lost 1 base, J lost 7 bases, and 13 bases lay in between. CDR3 sequence: CASSLGSGLSEAFF. CDR3 nucleotides: TGTGCCAGCAGCTTAGGTTCAGGACTGAGTGAAGCTTTCTTT.

This clonotype was seen more than once but under ten times. The chain is built from TRBV6-2 or TRBV6-3 and TRBJ2-1, with 14 bases identical to TRBD2. CDR3 length equals 16 residues. V shed 7 bases and J 7 bases; nucleotides not matched to a gene: 9. Germline CDR1 and CDR2: MNHEY and SVGEGT. This CDR3 reads CASNPTWTSGRNEQFF. The CDR3, as DNA: TGTGCCAGCAATCCGACCTGGACTAGCGGGAGGAATGAGCAGTTCTTC.

The chain recombines TRBV27 with TRBJ1-5, with unresolved D. Looked up from germline, CDR1 is MNHEY and CDR2 is SMNVEV (reference sequence). The V gene lost 5 bases and the J gene lost 7 bases, with 12 bases spanning the gap. The CDR3 consists of 13 residues. The CDR3 sequence: CASSLTGYQPQHF. The CDR3 region has the DNA TGTGCCAGCAGTCTTACGGGGTACCAGCCCCAGCATTTT.

This clonotype was counted ten times or more. The chain has TRBV5-1 and TRBJ2-3; D gene uncertain. Germline V gene lookup returns CDR1 SGHRS and CDR2 YFSETQ. The CDR3 consists of 13 residues. Trimming left V 3 bases short and J 0 bases short, with 5 bases between. The CDR3 bases are TGCGCCAGCAGCTCTACTAGCACAGATACGCAGTATTTT. Translation: CASSSTSTDTQYF.

The chain carries TRBV7-9 and TRBJ2-1; TRBD2 might be the D (5 bases). There are 14 residues in the CDR3. The V gene's germline CDR1 is SEHNR and CDR2 FQNEAQ (reference sequence). Trimming removed 2 bases at V and 6 bases at J, with 11 bases between. CDR3 sequence (DNA): TGTGCCAGCAGCTTAAGGGAGATTACCAATGAGCAGTTCTTC. The encoded protein is CASSLREITNEQFF.

This clonotype was observed a handful of times. The CDR3 region has the DNA TGTGCCAGCAGTTCCGTGGGGGCCTATAATGAAAAACTGTTTTTT. It encodes CASSSVGAYNEKLFF. The chain uses TRBV6-5 and TRBJ1-4; tentatively, D is TRBD1 (6 bases). Deletions cut 4 bases from V and 4 bases from J, with 13 bases between. The CDR3 sequence is 15 residues long. CDR1 and CDR2 from the germline V gene are MNHEY and SVGAGI.

V and J are TRBV29-1 and TRBJ2-3, with 12 positions matching TRBD1. Trimming removed 1 base from V and 2 bases from J; junction bases left unmatched: 7. The CDR3 spans 17 residues. Germline lookup yields CDR1 SQVTM and CDR2 ANQGSEA. CDR3 loop: CSVEVWDRGLLTDTQYF. CDR3 coding DNA: TGCAGCGTTGAAGTCTGGGACAGGGGGCTGCTCACAGATACGCAGTATTTT.

The chain joins TRBV6-1 to TRBJ2-7; 11 bases align to TRBD2. This CDR3 has 15 residues. With 4 bases clipped from V and 2 bases from J, the junction kept 4 bases outside the gene matches. Germline CDR1 MNHNS, CDR2 SASEGT. The DNA for the CDR3 is TGTGCCAGCAGTGGCGCTAGCGGGAGGACCTACGAGCAGTACTTC. Translating gives CASSGASGRTYEQYF.

The chain combines TRBV11-3 with TRBJ1-2, with a possible D match to TRBD1 (5 bases). The CDR3 extends over 14 amino acids. Germline V CDR1 and CDR2: SGHNT, YENEEA. The V end lost 0 bases, the J end lost 6 bases, and 11 bases lay between the germline ends. The CDR3 DNA is TGTGCCAGCAGCTTAGATAACGGCAGGGATGGCTACACCTTC. It yields the protein CASSLDNGRDGYTF.

The V call is TRBV24-1, the J call TRBJ2-3; the D gene could be TRBD1 or TRBD2 (6 bases each). Germline assignment: CDR1 KGHDR and CDR2 SFDVKD. The ends were cut back, 9 bases at V and 5 bases at J, with 17 bases in the middle. The CDR3 has 14 residues. The CDR3: CATGGGDGVDTQYF. DNA for the CDR3: TGTGCCACCGGAGGGGGAGACGGAGTAGATACGCAGTATTTT.

The chain uses TRBV5-1 and TRBJ2-7; 9 positions match TRBD1. Germline V gene sequence: CDR1 SGHRS, CDR2 YFSETQ. This CDR3 is built from 15 residues. The V and J ends lost 4 bases and 2 bases, in that order; junction bases with no gene match: 7. The CDR3 DNA reads as TGCGCCAGCAGCCCCGGCGGGACAGGGACCTACGAGCAGTACTTC. The encoded protein is CASSPGGTGTYEQYF.

In its sample, this clonotype was seen a few times. The V and J genes are TRBV11-3 and TRBJ2-3; the D is unclear. CDR3 length: 12 residues. V lost 2 bases to trimming and J lost 4 bases, with 4 bases between them. Germline assignment: CDR1 SGHNT and CDR2 YENEEA. The CDR3 protein is CASSLRADTQYF. The CDR3 nucleotides read TGTGCCAGCAGCTTACGTGCAGATACGCAGTATTTT.

Ten or more counts support this clonotype. The chain links TRBV12-3 or TRBV12-4 to TRBJ2-5; 15 bases match TRBD2. The V segment lost 1 base and the J segment 3 bases; nucleotides outside the gene matches: 6. The CDR3 runs to 18 residues. CDR3 residues: CASSLGTSGRGGKETQYF. CDR3 coding DNA: TGTGCCAGCAGTTTAGGGACTAGCGGGAGGGGCGGCAAAGAGACCCAGTACTTC.

This clonotype was seen only a few times. V is TRBV7-8 and J is TRBJ1-1, with D perhaps TRBD1 (5 bases). V was trimmed by 5 bases and J by 0 bases, leaving 10 bases between them. The CDR3 totals 14 residues. Germline assignment: CDR1 SGHVS and CDR2 FQNEAQ. For the CDR3, the DNA is TGTGCCAGCAGCCGAACGACAGTGAACACTGAAGCTTTCTTT. Protein sequence: CASSRTTVNTEAFF.

This clonotype was observed a handful of times. The J gene is TRBJ2-2, the V gene TRBV18, with D perhaps TRBD2 (6 bases). The V gene lost 3 bases and the J gene lost 1 base, with 12 bases spanning the gap. The CDR3 totals 16 residues. The germline V gene encodes CDR1 KGHSH and CDR2 LQKENI. CDR3 in amino acids: CASSPRLGQNTGELFF. CDR3 DNA sequence: TGTGCCAGCTCACCCAGACTAGGCCAGAACACCGGGGAGCTGTTTTTT.

This clonotype was observed a handful of times. The rearrangement uses TRBV15 and TRBJ2-1, with TRBD2 matching 13 bases. CDR3 size: 15 residues. Germline assignment: CDR1 LNHNV and CDR2 YYDKDF (reference sequence). Trimming at V came to 5 bases and at J to 10 bases, leaving 8 bases not matched to a gene. The CDR3 loop is CATSGRTSGSGEQFF. CDR3 bases: TGTGCCACCAGCGGAAGGACTAGCGGGAGTGGGGAGCAGTTCTTC.

The V gene is TRBV28, the J gene TRBJ2-1, with D unresolved. The CDR3 runs to 14 residues. Trimming pared 2 bases from V and 5 bases from J, leaving 10 bases between. Germline loops: CDR1 MDHEN, CDR2 SYDVKM. The chain's CDR3 is CASSLVGSDNEQFF. The CDR3 DNA is TGTGCCAGCAGTTTAGTCGGGTCTGACAATGAGCAGTTCTTC.

The J gene is TRBJ2-3, the V gene TRBV30; D might be TRBD1 (5 bases). This CDR3 is built from 15 residues. The V gene lost 0 bases and the J gene lost 2 bases, with 12 bases spanning the gap. The germline V gene has CDR1 GTSNPN and CDR2 SVGIG (reference sequence). The CDR3 loop reads CAWSVGAAITDTQYF. CDR3 coding DNA: TGTGCCTGGAGTGTAGGGGCAGCAATCACAGATACGCAGTATTTT.

This clonotype showed up just a few times. V gene TRBV11-3 combines with J gene TRBJ2-1, with 8 positions matching TRBD2. The J segment lost 6 bases and the V segment lost 0 bases, leaving 7 bases of the junction unmatched. In germline, CDR1 is SGHNT, CDR2 YENEEA. CDR3 length equals 16 residues. In nucleotides, the CDR3 is TGTGCCAGCAGCTTAGAAAGGCTAGCGGGTTCCAATGAGCAGTTCTTC. This translates into CASSLERLAGSNEQFF.

This clonotype was seen only a few times. This rearrangement joins TRBV19 to TRBJ2-6, with D uncertain. The CDR3 contains 15 residues. V was shortened by 0 bases and J by 0 bases, with 3 bases between the two germline ends. Germline loops: CDR1 LNHDA, CDR2 SQIVND (reference sequence). CDR3: CASSIEGSGANVLTF. The CDR3 DNA reads as TGTGCCAGTAGTATAGAGGGCTCTGGGGCCAACGTCCTGACTTTC.

In DNA form, the CDR3 reads TGTGCCAGCAGCTTAGCGGGAGTCTACAATGAGCAGTTCTTC. As protein: CASSLAGVYNEQFF. This chain connects TRBV7-6 to TRBJ2-1, with D maybe TRBD2 (5 bases). The ends were cut back, 0 bases at V and 3 bases at J, with 6 bases in the middle. The CDR3 is 14 residues long. Germline-derived CDR1 and CDR2 are SGHVS and FNYEAQ.

This clonotype has ten or more counts. The CDR3 coding sequence is TGTGCCACCAGCAGATTGGGGGGCGAAAAACTGTTTTTT. Protein: CATSRLGGEKLFF. This sequence joins TRBV15 and TRBJ1-4; D may be TRBD1 (6 bases). With 2 bases removed from V and 8 bases from J, the gap between germline ends came to 9 bases. Germline V CDR1 and CDR2: LNHNV, YYDKDF (reference sequence). This CDR3 region has 13 residues.

Comments on this clonotype: This may be a read error, as it is one base from a much larger clone. The chain has TRBV7-2 and TRBJ1-4; D remains unclear. Germline V CDR1 and CDR2: SGHTA, FQGNSA. The CDR3 runs to 13 residues. Trimming pared 5 bases from V and 1 base from J, leaving 5 bases between. As DNA, the CDR3 is TGTGCCAGCAGCCATGGAACTAATGAAAAACTGTTTTTT. The encoded protein is CASSHGTNEKLFF.

This clonotype was recorded many times. The J gene is TRBJ2-1, the V gene TRBV7-2; 8 nucleotides agree with TRBD2. CDR1 and CDR2 from the germline V gene are SGHTA and FQGNSA. The CDR3 is 19 residues long. V dropped 7 bases and J dropped 12; count of bases not matched to a gene: 29. Here the CDR3 reads CASTPGGLGGAGVVFGQFF. The CDR3 region has the DNA TGTGCCAGCACCCCAGGTGGTCTCGGGGGAGCGGGAGTGGTTTTTGGGCAGTTCTTC.

The chain recombines TRBV7-2 with TRBJ2-2, with 7 bases aligning to TRBD2. Germline V gene sequence: CDR1 SGHTA, CDR2 FQGNSA. CDR3 size: 15 residues. V shed 8 bases, J shed 0 bases, and the junction held 6 bases outside the gene matches. The CDR3 DNA sequence: TGTGCCAGCGCCCGGAGCGGGACGAACACCGGGGAGCTGTTTTTT. Protein product: CASARSGTNTGELFF.

This clonotype appeared a few times. The DNA of the CDR3 is TGTGCCAGCTCACCGTTATTTGGAAACACCATATATTTT. The encoded protein is CASSPLFGNTIYF. V and J are TRBV18 and TRBJ1-3; D is undetermined. CDR3 length equals 13 residues. Germline assignment: CDR1 KGHSH and CDR2 LQKENI. Trimming removed 3 bases from V and 3 bases from J, with 6 bases in between.